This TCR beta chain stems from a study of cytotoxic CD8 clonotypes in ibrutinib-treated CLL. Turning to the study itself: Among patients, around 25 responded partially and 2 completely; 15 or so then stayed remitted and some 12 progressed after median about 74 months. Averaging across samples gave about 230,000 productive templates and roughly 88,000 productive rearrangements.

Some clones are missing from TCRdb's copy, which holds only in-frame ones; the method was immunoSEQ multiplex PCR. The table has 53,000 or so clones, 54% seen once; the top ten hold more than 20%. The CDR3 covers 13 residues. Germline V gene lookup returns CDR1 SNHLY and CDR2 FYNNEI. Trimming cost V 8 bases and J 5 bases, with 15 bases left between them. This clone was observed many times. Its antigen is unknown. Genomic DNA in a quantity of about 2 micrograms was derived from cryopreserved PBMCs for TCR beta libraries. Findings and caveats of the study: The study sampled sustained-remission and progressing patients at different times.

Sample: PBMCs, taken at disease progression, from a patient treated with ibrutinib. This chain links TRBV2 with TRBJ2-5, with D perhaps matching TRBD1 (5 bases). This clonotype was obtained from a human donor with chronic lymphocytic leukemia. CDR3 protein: CASGSQGGETQYF. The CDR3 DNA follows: TGTGCCAGCGGATCTCAGGGTGGCGAGACCCAGTACTTC.